This TCR beta chain was sequenced in a study of cytomegalovirus exposure and HLA in healthy donors. Study-wide points: Among TCR beta chains of equal frequency, HLA-associated ones were more clonally expanded in a later analysis. A later analysis found that most CMV-associated TCR beta chains appeared HLA-restricted. Relative to the roughly 690-donor mean, N-insertions were reportedly fewer in an Asian-associated ancestry cluster in a later analysis.

PCR used 60 Vbeta primers and 13 Jbeta primers. Some clones are missing from TCRdb's copy, which holds only in-frame ones; the method was immunoSEQ multiplex PCR. The table includes some 110,000 clones, 76% detected once. Healthy bone marrow donors made up the cohort. On this clone itself: No antigen is known for it.

This CDR3 comprises 12 residues. Germline V gene sequence: CDR1 MDHEN, CDR2 SYDVKM. V was trimmed by 1 base and J by 7 bases, leaving 7 bases between them. Sequencing was carried out using PBMCs. This TCR came from a man aged 50 or older in good health and CMV-seropositive. The chain employs TRBV28 and TRBJ1-2, with D hard to call. CDR3 in amino acids: CASSLSTGGYTF. CDR3 bases: TGTGCCAGCAGTTTATCAACGGGTGGCTACACCTTC.